This T cell receptor beta chain was retrieved from a study of blood T cell repertoires in COVID-19. The Seattle site enrolled patients during active infection and followed them longitudinally. TCRdb's table, derived via immunoSEQ multiplex PCR, lists solely in-frame clones and lacks some. The table lists 160,000 or so clones, approximately 95% of them singletons, with just under 2% in the top ten. Germline-derived CDR1 and CDR2 are SEHNR and FQNEAQ (reference sequence). CDR3 length: 13 residues. Trimming stripped 5 bases from V and 7 bases from J, with 12 bases between. The V gene is TRBV7-9, the J gene TRBJ1-5, with D maybe TRBD1 (5 bases). The sequencing input was peripheral blood. The sequence was obtained from a woman aged 55-75 years with COVID-19, enrolled during active disease. The CDR3 DNA is TGTGCCAGCAGCAAGCGGGGCGGGCAGCCCCAGCATTTT. Amino acid sequence: CASSKRGGQPQHF. The full variable domain, its missing parts supplied by reference TRBV7-9 and TRBJ1-5, is DTGVSQNPRHKITKRGQNVTFRCDPISEHNRLYWYRQTLGQGPEFLTYFQNEAQLEKSRLLSDRFSAERPKGSFSTLEIQRTEQGDSAMYLCASSKRGGQPQHFGDGTRLSIL.